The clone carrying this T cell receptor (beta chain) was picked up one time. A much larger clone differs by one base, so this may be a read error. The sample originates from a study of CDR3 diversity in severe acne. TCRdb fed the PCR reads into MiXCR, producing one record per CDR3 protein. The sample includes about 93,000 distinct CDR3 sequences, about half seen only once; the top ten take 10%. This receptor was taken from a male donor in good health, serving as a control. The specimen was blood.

The CDR3: CGVVGGETQYF. In DNA form, the CDR3 reads TGCGGCGTTGTCGGGGGGGAGACCCAGTACTTC. V usage is TRBV29-1 and J usage is TRBJ2-7; 7 bases line up with TRBD2. The J call is in doubt because the DNA end fits TRBJ2-5 better. Germline V gene sequence: CDR1 SQVTM, CDR2 ANQGSEA. The CDR3 extends over 11 amino acids.